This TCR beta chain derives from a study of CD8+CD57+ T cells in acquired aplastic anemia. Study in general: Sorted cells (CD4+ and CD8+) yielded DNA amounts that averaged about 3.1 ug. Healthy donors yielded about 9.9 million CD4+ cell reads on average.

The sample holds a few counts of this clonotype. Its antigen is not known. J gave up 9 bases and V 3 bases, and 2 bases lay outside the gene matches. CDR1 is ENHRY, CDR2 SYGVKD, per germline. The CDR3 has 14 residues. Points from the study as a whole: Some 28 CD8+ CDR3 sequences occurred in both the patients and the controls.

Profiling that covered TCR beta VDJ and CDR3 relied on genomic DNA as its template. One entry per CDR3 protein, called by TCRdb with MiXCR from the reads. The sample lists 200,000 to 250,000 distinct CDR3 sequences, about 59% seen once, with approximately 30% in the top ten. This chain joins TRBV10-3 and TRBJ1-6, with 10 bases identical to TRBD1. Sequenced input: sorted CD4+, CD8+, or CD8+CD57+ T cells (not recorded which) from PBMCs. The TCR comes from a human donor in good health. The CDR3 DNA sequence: TGTGCCATCAGTGAAGGGACAGGGGTTTCACCCCTCCACTTT. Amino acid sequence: CAISEGTGVSPLHF.